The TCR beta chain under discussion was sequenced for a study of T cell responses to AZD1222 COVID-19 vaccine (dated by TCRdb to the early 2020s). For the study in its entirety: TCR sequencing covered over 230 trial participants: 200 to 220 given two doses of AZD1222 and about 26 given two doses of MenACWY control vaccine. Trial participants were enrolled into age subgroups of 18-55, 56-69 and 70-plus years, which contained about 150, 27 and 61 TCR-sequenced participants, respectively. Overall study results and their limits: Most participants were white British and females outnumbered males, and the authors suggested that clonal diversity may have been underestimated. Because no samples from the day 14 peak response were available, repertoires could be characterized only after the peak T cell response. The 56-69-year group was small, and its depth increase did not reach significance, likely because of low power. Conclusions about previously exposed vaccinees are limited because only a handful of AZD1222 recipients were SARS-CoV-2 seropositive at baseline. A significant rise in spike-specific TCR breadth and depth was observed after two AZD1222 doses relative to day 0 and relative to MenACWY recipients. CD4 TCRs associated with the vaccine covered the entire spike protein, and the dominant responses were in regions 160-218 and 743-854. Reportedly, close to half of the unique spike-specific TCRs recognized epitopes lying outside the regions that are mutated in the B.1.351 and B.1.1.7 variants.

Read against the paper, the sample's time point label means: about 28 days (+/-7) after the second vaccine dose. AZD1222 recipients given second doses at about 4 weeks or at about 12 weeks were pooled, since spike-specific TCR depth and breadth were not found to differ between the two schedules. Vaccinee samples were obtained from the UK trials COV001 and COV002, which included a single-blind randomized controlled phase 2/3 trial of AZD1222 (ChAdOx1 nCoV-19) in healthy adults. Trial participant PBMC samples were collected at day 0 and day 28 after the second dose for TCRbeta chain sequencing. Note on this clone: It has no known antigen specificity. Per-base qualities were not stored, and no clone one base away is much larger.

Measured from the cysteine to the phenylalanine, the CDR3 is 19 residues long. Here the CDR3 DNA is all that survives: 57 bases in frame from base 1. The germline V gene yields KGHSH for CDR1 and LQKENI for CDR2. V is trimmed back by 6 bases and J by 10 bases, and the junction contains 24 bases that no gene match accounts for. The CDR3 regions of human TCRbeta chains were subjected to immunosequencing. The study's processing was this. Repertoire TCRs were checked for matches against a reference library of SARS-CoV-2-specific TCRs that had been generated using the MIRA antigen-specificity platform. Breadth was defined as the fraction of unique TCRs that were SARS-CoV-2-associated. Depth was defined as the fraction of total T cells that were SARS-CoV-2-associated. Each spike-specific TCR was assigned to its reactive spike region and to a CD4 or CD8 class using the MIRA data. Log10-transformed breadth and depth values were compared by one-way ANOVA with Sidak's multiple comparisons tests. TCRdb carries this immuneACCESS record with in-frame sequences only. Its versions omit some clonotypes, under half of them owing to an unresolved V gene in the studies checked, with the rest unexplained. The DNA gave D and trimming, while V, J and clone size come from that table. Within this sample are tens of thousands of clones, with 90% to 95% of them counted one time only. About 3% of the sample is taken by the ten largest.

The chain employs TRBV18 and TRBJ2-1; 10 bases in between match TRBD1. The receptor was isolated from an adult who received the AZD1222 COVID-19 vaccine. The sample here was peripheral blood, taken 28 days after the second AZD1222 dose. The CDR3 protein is CASSVLPGQGSRRGGEQFF. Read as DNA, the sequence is TGTGCCAGCTCGGTCCTGCCGGGACAGGGGTCCAGACGGGGCGGGGAGCAGTTCTTC.